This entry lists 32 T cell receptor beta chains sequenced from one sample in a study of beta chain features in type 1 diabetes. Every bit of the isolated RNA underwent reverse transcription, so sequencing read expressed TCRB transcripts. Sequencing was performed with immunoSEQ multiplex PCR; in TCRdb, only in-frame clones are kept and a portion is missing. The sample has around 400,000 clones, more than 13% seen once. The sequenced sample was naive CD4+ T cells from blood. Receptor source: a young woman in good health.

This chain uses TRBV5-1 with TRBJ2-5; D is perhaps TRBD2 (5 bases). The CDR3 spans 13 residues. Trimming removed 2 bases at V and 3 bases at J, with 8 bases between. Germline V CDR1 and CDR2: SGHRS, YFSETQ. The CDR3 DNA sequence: TGCGCCAGCAGCTTCCAGAGGGAAGAGACCCAGTACTTC. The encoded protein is CASSFQREETQYF.

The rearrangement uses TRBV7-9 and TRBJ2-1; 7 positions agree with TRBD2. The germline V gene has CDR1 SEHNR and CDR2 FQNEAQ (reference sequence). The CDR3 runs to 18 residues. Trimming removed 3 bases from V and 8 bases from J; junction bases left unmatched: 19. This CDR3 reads CASSLEGRGRASGDEQFF. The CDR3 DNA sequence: TGTGCCAGCAGCTTGGAGGGGCGAGGGAGGGCCTCCGGGGATGAGCAGTTCTTC.

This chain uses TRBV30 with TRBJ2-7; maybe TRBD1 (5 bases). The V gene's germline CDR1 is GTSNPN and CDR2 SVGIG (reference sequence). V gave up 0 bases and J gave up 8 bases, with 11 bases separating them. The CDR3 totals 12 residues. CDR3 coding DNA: TGTGCCTGGAGTGTGGGGCGGACCCAGCAGTACTTC. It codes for CAWSVGRTQQYF. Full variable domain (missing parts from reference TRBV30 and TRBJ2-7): SQTIHQWPATLVQPVGSPLSLECTVEGTSNPNLYWYRQAAGRGLQLLFYSVGIGQISSEVPQNLSASRPQDRQFILSSKKLLLSDSGFYLCAWSVGRTQQYFGPGTRLTVT.

DNA of the CDR3: TGTGCCAGAACGGACAGTCATCTACACTCTGGGGCCAACGTCCTGACTTTC. Its translation: CARTDSHLHSGANVLTF. The chain carries TRBV30 and TRBJ2-6, with D possibly being TRBD1 (6 bases). V was pared by 8 bases and J by 0 bases, with 20 bases between. CDR1 GTSNPN and CDR2 SVGIG come from the germline V gene (reference sequence). This CDR3 has 17 residues.

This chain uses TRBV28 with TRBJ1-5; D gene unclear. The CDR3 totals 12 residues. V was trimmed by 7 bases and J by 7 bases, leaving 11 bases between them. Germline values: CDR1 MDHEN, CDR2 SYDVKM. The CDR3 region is CASNLLRQPQHF. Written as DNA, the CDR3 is TGTGCCAGCAATCTACTGAGGCAGCCCCAGCATTTT.

The CDR3 region is CASSTLERDYGYTF. The CDR3 DNA reads TGTGCCAGCTCGACCTTAGAGAGGGACTATGGCTACACCTTC. The V gene is TRBV18, the J gene TRBJ1-2, with D uncertain. Trimming left V 6 bases short and J 3 bases short, with 14 bases between. Germline V gives CDR1 KGHSH, CDR2 LQKENI. The CDR3 spans 14 residues.

The CDR3 DNA reads TGTGCCAGCAGCTTAGGAGGGAGTTCCAACATTCAGTACTTC. This translates into CASSLGGSSNIQYF. The gene calls are TRBV11-2 and TRBJ2-4; tentative D call: TRBD2 (5 bases). The germline V gene encodes CDR1 SGHAT and CDR2 FQNNGV. CDR3 length: 14 amino acids. V gave up 1 base and J gave up 7 bases, with 11 bases separating them.

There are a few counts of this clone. The CDR3 spells CASSPGRVGETQYF. The CDR3 DNA reads as TGCGCCAGCAGCCCCGGGAGGGTTGGGGAGACCCAGTACTTC. The rearrangement links TRBV5-1 to TRBJ2-5, with 8 bases lining up with TRBD2. The CDR3 sequence is 14 residues long. V trimming: 4 bases; J trimming: 5 bases; junction bases outside the gene matches: 7. Germline V CDR1 and CDR2: SGHRS, YFSETQ.

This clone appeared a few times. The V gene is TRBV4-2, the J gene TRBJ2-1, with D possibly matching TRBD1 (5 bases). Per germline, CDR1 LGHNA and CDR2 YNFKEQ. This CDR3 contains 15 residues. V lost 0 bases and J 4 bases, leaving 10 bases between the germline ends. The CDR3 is CASSQEVRQYNEQFF. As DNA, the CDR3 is TGTGCCAGCAGCCAAGAGGTTAGACAGTACAATGAGCAGTTCTTC.

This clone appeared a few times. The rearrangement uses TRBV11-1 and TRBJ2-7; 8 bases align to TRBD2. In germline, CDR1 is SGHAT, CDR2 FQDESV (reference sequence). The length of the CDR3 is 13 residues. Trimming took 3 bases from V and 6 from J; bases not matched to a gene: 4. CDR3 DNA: TGTGCCAGCAGCTTCGGACTAGCCGCCGAGCAGTACTTC. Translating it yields CASSFGLAAEQYF.

CDR3 in DNA: TGTGCCAGCAGAATCCACTCCTACGAGCAGTACTTC. Translated, it gives CASRIHSYEQYF. The V call is TRBV2, the J call TRBJ2-7; D is unresolved. The CDR3 is 12 residues long. V gave up 6 bases and J gave up 0 bases, with 6 bases separating them. CDR1 and CDR2 (germline): SNHLY, FYNNEI.

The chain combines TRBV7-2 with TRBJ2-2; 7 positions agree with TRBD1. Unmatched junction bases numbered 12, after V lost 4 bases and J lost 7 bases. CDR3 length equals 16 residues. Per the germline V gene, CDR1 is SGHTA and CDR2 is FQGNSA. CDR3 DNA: TGTGCCAGCAGCTCTTTCTCGGGACAGCCTTTCGGGGAGCTGTTTTTT. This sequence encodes CASSSFSGQPFGELFF.

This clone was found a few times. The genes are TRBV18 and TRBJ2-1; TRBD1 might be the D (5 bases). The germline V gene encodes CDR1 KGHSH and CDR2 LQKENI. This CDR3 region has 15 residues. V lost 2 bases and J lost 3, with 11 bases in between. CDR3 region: CASSPRQGDYNEQFF. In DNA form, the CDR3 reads TGTGCCAGCTCACCAAGGCAGGGTGACTACAATGAGCAGTTCTTC.

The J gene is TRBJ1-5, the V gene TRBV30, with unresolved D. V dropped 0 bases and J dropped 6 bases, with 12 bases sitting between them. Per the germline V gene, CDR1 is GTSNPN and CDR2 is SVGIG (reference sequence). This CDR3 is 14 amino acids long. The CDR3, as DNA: TGTGCCTGGAGTGTACTAGTGGAACGTCAGCCCCAGCATTTT. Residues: CAWSVLVERQPQHF. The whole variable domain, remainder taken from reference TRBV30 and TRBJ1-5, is SQTIHQWPATLVQPVGSPLSLECTVEGTSNPNLYWYRQAAGRGLQLLFYSVGIGQISSEVPQNLSASRPQDRQFILSSKKLLLSDSGFYLCAWSVLVERQPQHFGDGTRLSIL.

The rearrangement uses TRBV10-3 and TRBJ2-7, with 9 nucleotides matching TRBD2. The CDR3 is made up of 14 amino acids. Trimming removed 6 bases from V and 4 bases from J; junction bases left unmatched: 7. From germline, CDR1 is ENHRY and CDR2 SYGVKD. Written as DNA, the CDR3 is TGTGCCATCAGGAGTATAGCGGGAGTTTACGAGCAGTACTTC. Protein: CAIRSIAGVYEQYF.

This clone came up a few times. Here the CDR3 DNA reads TGTGCCAGCAGTCCGGGAGGACCAACCTATGGCTACACCTTC. It is translated as CASSPGGPTYGYTF. This sequence joins TRBV28 and TRBJ1-2; D gene uncertain. V gave up 5 bases and J gave up 4 bases, with 14 bases separating them. The CDR3 covers 14 residues. The germline CDR1 and CDR2 sequences are MDHEN and SYDVKM.

The DNA of the CDR3 is TGTGCCAGCGTGGGGCAGCCGGGACAAGGTGAAGCTTTCTTT. The encoded protein is CASVGQPGQGEAFF. The V call is TRBV6-1, the J call TRBJ1-1; possible D gene TRBD1, 6 bases. Deletions cut 8 bases from V and 7 bases from J, with 20 bases between. The CDR3 consists of 14 residues. The V gene's germline CDR1 is MNHNS and CDR2 SASEGT.

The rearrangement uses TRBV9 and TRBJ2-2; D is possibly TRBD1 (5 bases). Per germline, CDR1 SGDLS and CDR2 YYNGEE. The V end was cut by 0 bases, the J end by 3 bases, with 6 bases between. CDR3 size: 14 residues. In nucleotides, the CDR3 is TGTGCCAGCAGCGTAGCACAGGACACCGGGGAGCTGTTTTTT. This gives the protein CASSVAQDTGELFF.

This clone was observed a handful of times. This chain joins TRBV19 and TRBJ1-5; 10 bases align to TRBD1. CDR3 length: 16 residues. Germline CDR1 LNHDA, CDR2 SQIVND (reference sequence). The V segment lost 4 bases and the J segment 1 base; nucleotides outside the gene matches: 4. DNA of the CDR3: TGTGCCAGTAGTACTCGGGACAGGGGCAGCAATCAGCCCCAGCATTTT. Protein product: CASSTRDRGSNQPQHF. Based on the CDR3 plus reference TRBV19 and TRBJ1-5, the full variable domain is DGGITQSPKYLFRKEGQNVTLSCEQNLNHDAMYWYRQDPGQGLRLIYYSQIVNDFQKGDIAEGYSVSREKKESFPLTVTSAQKNPTAFYLCASSTRDRGSNQPQHFGDGTRLSIL.

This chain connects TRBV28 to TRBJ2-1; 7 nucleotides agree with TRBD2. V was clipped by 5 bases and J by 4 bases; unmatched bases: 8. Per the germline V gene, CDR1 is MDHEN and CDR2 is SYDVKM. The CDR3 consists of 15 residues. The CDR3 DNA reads TGTGCCAGCAGTCCGTGGGGCGGGGGATACAATGAGCAGTTCTTC. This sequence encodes CASSPWGGGYNEQFF.

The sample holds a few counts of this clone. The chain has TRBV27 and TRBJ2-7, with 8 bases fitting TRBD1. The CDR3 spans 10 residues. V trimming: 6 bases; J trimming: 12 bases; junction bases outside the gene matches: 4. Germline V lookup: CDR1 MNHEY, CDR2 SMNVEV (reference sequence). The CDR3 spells CASRWDRSYF. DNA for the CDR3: TGTGCCAGCAGGTGGGACAGGTCGTACTTC.

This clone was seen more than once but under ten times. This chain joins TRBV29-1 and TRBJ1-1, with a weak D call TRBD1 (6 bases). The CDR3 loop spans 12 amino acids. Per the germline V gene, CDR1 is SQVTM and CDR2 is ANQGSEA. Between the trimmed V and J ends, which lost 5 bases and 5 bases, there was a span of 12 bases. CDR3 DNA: TGCAGCGTTTGGGGGCGGACGACTGAAGCTTTCTTT. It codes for CSVWGRTTEAFF.

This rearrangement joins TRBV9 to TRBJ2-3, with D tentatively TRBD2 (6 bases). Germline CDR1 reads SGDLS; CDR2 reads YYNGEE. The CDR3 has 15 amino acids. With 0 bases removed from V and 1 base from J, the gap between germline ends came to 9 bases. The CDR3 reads CASSVDAGRTDTQYF. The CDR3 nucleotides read TGTGCCAGCAGCGTAGACGCGGGGCGCACAGATACGCAGTATTTT. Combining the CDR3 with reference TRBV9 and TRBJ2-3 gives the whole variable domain DSGVTQTPKHLITATGQRVTLRCSPRSGDLSVYWYQQSLDQGLQFLIQYYNGEERAKGNILERFSAQQFPDLHSELNLSSLELGDSALYFCASSVDAGRTDTQYFGPGTRLTVL.

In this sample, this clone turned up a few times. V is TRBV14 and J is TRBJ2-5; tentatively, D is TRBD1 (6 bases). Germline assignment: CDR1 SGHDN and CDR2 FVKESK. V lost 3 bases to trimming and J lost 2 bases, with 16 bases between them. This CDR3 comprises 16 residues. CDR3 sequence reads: CASSQATGVFQETQYF. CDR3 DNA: TGTGCCAGCAGCCAGGCGACAGGAGTTTTTCAAGAGACCCAGTACTTC. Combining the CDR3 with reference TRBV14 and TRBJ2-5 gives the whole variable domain EAGVTQFPSHSVIEKGQTVTLRCDPISGHDNLYWYRRVMGKEIKFLLHFVKESKQDESGMPNNRFLAERTGGTYSTLKVQPAELEDSGVYFCASSQATGVFQETQYFGPGTRLLVL.

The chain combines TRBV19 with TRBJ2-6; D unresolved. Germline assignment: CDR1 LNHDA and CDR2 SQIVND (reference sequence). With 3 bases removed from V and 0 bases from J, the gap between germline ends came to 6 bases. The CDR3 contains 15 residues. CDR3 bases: TGTGCCAGTAGTATGGGCACCTCTGGGGCCAACGTCCTGACTTTC. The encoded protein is CASSMGTSGANVLTF.

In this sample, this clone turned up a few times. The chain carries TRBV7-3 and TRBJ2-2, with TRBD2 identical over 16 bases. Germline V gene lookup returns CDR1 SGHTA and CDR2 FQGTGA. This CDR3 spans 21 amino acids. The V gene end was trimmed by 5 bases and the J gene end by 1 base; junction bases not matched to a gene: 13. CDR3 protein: CASSPAPGTSGRAGNTGELFF. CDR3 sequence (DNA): TGTGCCAGCAGCCCTGCCCCTGGGACTAGCGGGAGGGCCGGGAACACCGGGGAGCTGTTTTTT.

This CDR3 reads CASSLYGLGGNTDTQYF. The DNA for the CDR3 is TGTGCCAGCAGCTTATACGGACTGGGGGGAAACACAGATACGCAGTATTTT. This chain joins TRBV7-9 and TRBJ2-3, with a possible D match to TRBD2 (6 bases). Germline V lookup: CDR1 SEHNR, CDR2 FQNEAQ (reference sequence). V was clipped by 2 bases and J by 2 bases, with 17 bases between them. The CDR3 sequence is 17 residues long. The full variable domain, completed using reference TRBV7-9 and TRBJ2-3, is DTGVSQNPRHKITKRGQNVTFRCDPISEHNRLYWYRQTLGQGPEFLTYFQNEAQLEKSRLLSDRFSAERPKGSFSTLEIQRTEQGDSAMYLCASSLYGLGGNTDTQYFGPGTRLTVL.

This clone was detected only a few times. As DNA, the CDR3 is TGTGCCAGCAGCCATTGGGGGGATGAGCAGTTCTTC. Amino acid sequence: CASSHWGDEQFF. This rearrangement joins TRBV14 to TRBJ2-1, with D perhaps matching TRBD2 (6 bases). This CDR3 spans 12 amino acids. Germline V lookup: CDR1 SGHDN, CDR2 FVKESK. Trimming pared 3 bases from V and 8 bases from J, leaving 8 bases between.

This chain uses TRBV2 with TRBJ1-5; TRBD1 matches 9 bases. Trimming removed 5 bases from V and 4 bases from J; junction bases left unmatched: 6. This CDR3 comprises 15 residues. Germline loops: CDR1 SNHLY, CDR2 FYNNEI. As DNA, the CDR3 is TGTGCCAGCAGTCTGGACAGGGGTTGGAATCAGCCCCAGCATTTT. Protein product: CASSLDRGWNQPQHF.

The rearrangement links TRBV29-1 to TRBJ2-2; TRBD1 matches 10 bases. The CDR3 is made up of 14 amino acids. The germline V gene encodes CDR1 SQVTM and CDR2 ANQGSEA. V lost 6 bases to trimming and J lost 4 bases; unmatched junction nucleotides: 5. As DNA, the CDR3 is TGCAGCGTACGGGACAGGGGTGCCACCGGGGAGCTGTTTTTT. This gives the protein CSVRDRGATGELFF.

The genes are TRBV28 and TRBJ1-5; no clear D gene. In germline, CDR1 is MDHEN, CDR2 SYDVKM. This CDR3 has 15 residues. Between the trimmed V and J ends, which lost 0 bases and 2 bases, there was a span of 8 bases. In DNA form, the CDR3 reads TGTGCCAGCAGTTTATGGGAGGCCCGCAATCAGCCCCAGCATTTT. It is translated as CASSLWEARNQPQHF. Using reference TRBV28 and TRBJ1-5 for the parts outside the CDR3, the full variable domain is DVKVTQSSRYLVKRTGEKVFLECVQDMDHENMFWYRQDPGLGLRLIYFSYDVKMKEKGDIPEGYSVSREKKERFSLILESASTNQTSMYLCASSLWEARNQPQHFGDGTRLSIL.

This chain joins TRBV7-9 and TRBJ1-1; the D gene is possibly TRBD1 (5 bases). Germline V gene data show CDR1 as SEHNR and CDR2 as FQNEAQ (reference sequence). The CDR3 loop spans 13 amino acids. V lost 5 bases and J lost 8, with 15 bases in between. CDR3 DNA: TGTGCCAGCAGCCCTATTGGGGCGTCGGAAGCTTTCTTT. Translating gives CASSPIGASEAFF.